This T cell receptor (beta chain) was obtained from a study of T-cell memory formation after mild COVID-19 (dated by TCRdb to the early 2020s). With respect to the entire study: TCR sequence clusters from the two donors were found to be largely donor specific. In two donors, T-cell clones that expanded and contracted after mild COVID-19 were followed by sequencing TCRalpha and TCRbeta repertoires longitudinally. The cohort was made up of two young adult volunteers, one female and one male, who were previously healthy.

PBMCs were isolated by Ficoll-Paque density gradient centrifugation. The CDR3 starts with the cysteine, ends with the phenylalanine, and has 13 residues. Only the CDR3 part of the read is kept: 39 bases, read in frame from the first base. V lost 5 bases and J lost 5 bases; the stretch between them is 12 bases long. The sample was run on an Illumina NovaSeq 6000. Using 5'RACE with constant-segment primers, TCRalpha and TCRbeta cDNA libraries were constructed, with sample barcodes and unique molecular identifiers added in the process. RNA was extracted from every sample with Trizol reagent. Library amplification was performed in two PCR steps, and a second sample barcode and Illumina TruSeq adapters were introduced in the second step. Libraries were sequenced on an Illumina NovaSeq with 2 x 150 bp paired-end reads. Regarding the original processing steps: The reads were demultiplexed and collapsed into UMI-guided consensus sequences using migec v1.2.7. With mixcr v2.1.11, UMI consensuses were aligned to TRA and TRB V and J templates and assembled into clonotypes. A clonotype was counted as expanded or contracted only when both edgeR and NoisET called the clonotype significant, with the noise models trained on biological replicates. For edgeR calls, the thresholds were a false discovery rate-adjusted p below 0.01 and a log2 fold-change of 1. As an exploratory analysis of dynamics, max-normalized trajectories of the 1000 most abundant clonotypes were examined with PCA combined with hierarchical clustering. Separately sequenced CD4+ and CD8+ repertoires were used to assign a CD4 or CD8 phenotype to each responding clone. TCRdb trimmed public reads at Q25 via fastp, called clones via MiXCR and kept in-frame beta chains. Rows with one shared CDR3 protein collapse into an entry with the most common genes and DNA. V and J calls and clone size were set by TCRdb, not the authors. Here the sample has roughly 51,000 distinct CDR3 sequences; approximately 7% occur a single time. The top ten hold approximately 1.5% of the sample.

Beyond this particular receptor, the publication reports: Clones contracting from day 15 to 85 had balanced CD4/CD8 phenotypes, while a second wave expanding from day 15 to 37 was biased towards CD4+. Contracting CD4+ clones turned up mainly in the CM and EM memory subsets, whereas EMRA was where CD8+ clones were enriched. The detection of some responding clones in pre-infection memory suggests that pre-existing cross-reactive memory T cells joined the SARS-CoV-2 response. The study included only a couple of mild cases, and larger cohorts that include severe cases with pre-infection samples were judged to be necessary. SARS-CoV-2 specificity was not confirmed for the second-wave clones peaking on day 37.

In this sample, this clonotype turned up many times. Its antigen is currently not known. The record has no base qualities; no much larger clone is one base away. Sequenced sample: PBMCs or a T cell subset sorted from them (not recorded which). This chain is built from TRBV12-3 or TRBV12-4 and TRBJ2-5, with a weak D call of TRBD1 (5 bases match). The sequence derives from a man between 18 and 29 years old who had mild COVID-19 (a few samples of this study predate the infection). The sample titles of this study are shuffled in the database, so cell type and time point are left out; the donor was told from shared clones. The CDR3 region reads CASSLPPGETQYF. In nucleotide form, the sequence is TGTGCCAGCAGTCTACCGCCAGGGGAGACCCAGTACTTC.